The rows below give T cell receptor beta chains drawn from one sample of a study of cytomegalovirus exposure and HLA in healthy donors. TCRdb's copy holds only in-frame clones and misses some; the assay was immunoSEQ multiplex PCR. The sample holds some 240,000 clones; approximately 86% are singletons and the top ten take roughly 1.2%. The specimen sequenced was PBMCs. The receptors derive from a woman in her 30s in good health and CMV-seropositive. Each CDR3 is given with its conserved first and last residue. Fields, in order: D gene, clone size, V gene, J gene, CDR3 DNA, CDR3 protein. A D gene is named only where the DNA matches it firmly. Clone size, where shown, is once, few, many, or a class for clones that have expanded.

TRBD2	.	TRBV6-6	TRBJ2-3	TGTGCCAGCACTGGAGGGGAGGGACCCACAGATACGCAGTATTTT	CASTGGEGPTDTQYF
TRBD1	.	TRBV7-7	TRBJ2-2	TGTGCCAGCAGCTTAGTACAGGGGGCGGCCGGGGAGCTGTTTTTT	CASSLVQGAAGELFF
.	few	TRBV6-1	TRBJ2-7	TGTGCCAGCAATTCTAGGGCAGGGGAAACCTACGAGCAGTACTTC	CASNSRAGETYEQYF
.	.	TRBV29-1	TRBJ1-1	TGCAGCGTTAGCTCAAGCAACACTGAAGCTTTCTTT	CSVSSSNTEAFF
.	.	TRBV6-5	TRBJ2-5	TGTGCCAGCAGTTACTCCCGCGTCCAAGAGACCCAGTACTTC	CASSYSRVQETQYF
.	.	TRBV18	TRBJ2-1	TGTGCCAGCTCACCACTGGAAGGACAGACGACCCGAAGCTCCTACAATGAGCAGTTCTTC	CASSPLEGQTTRSSYNEQFF
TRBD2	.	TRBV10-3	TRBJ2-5	TGTGCCATCAGTGAGGGACTAGCGGGAGCCCAGGAGACCCAGTACTTC	CAISEGLAGAQETQYF
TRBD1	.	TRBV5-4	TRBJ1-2	TGTGCCAGCAGCTTGGACCCGACAGGGATCGGCTATGGCTACACCTTC	CASSLDPTGIGYGYTF
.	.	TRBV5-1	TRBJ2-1	TGCGCCAGCAGCTTGGAAGCGTCGGGTCCACTTGAGCAGTTCTTC	CASSLEASGPLEQFF
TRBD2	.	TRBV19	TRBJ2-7	TGTGCCAGTAGTATACTAGCGGGAGTGCAGGCTCCCGAGCAGTACTTC	CASSILAGVQAPEQYF
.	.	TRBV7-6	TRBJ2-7	TGTGCCAGCAGCCCCCTGGGGCAGGGCCACGAGCAGTACTTC	CASSPLGQGHEQYF
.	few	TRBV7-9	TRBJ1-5	TGTGCCAGCAGCGGGCAGGAGGATCAGCCCCAGCATTTT	CASSGQEDQPQHF
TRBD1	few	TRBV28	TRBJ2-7	TGTGCCAGCAGTCGTTACAGGGGCTACGAGCAGTACTTC	CASSRYRGYEQYF
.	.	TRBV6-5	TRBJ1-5	TGTGCCAGCAGTCTCAGACAGGACGGGCCCCAGCATTTT	CASSLRQDGPQHF
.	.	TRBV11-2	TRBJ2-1	TGTGCCAGCAGCTCCGGGGTCTTGAATGAGCAGTTCTTC	CASSSGVLNEQFF
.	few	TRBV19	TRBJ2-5	TGTGCCAGCGCCGGACAGCCACAAGAGACCCAGTACTTC	CASAGQPQETQYF
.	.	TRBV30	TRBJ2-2	TGTGCCTGGAGTCCGACTATGAACACCGGGGAGCTGTTTTTT	CAWSPTMNTGELFF
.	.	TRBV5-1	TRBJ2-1	TGCGCCAGCAGCTCCTCAGGGTCGGGTGAGCAGTTCTTC	CASSSSGSGEQFF
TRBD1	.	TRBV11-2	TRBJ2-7	TGTGCCAGCACCCCCCCTGGACAGGGCTACGAGCAGTACTTC	CASTPPGQGYEQYF
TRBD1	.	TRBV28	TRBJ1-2	TGTGCCACAGGGGGTAACAGGGGTCGGAGCTACACCTTC	CATGGNRGRSYTF
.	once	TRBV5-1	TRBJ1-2	TGCGCCAGCAGCCTGGACAGCTCTGGGGGCTACACCTTC	CASSLDSSGGYTF
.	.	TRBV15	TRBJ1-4	TGTGCCACCAGCAGAGATCTTTCGACAGGCGCCGAAAAACTGTTTTTT	CATSRDLSTGAEKLFF
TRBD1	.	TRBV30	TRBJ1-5	TGTGCCTGGAGTCGACAGGGAAGCAATCAGCCCCAGCATTTT	CAWSRQGSNQPQHF
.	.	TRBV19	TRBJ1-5	TGTGCCAGTAGTACCCTCGCTGACAGGATCGGAGGTCAGCCCCAGCATTTT	CASSTLADRIGGQPQHF
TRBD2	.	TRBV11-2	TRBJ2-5	TGTGCCAGCAGCCCCTCGGGAGGGCAGACCCAGTACTTC	CASSPSGGQTQYF
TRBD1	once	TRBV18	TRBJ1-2	TGTGCCAGCTCACCAATCGGGACAGGCAATGGCTACACCTTC	CASSPIGTGNGYTF
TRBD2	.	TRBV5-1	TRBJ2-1	TGCGCCAGCAGCTATGGCCGGGGAGGGACCAATGAGCAGTTCTTC	CASSYGRGGTNEQFF
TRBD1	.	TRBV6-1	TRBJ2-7	TGTGCCAGCAGCATAGACAGGGTAACAAACGAGCAGTACTTC	CASSIDRVTNEQYF
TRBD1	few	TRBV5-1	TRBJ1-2	TGCGCCAGCAGCTTGGGGTCGGGACAGGGCTATGGCTACACCTTC	CASSLGSGQGYGYTF
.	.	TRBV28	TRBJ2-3	TGTGCCAGCCAGGAGGAATTTAGCACAGATACGCAGTATTTT	CASQEEFSTDTQYF